The 22 T cell receptor beta chains reported below all come from one sample, sequenced in a study of graft-versus-host responses after intestinal transplantation. Some clones are missing from TCRdb's copy, which holds only in-frame ones; the method was immunoSEQ multiplex PCR. This sample has 5,500 to 6,500 clones; about 20% occur once, and the top ten carry 5% to 6%. Here the sequenced sample was alloreactive CD4+ T cells from a mixed lymphocyte reaction culture, taken before transplantation. Documented subset: CFSE-low proliferating T cells sorted from roughly six-day pre-transplant mixed lymphocyte reaction (GvH or HvG direction). These receptors were taken from a human patient who was an organ donor for intestinal transplantation.

This clone has only a few counts. The gene calls are TRBV5-4 and TRBJ1-1; 7 bases are a match to TRBD1. V lost 4 bases to trimming and J lost 3 bases; unmatched junction nucleotides: 6. This CDR3 contains 14 residues. CDR1 SGHNT and CDR2 YYREEE come from the germline V gene (reference sequence). In nucleotides, the CDR3 is TGTGCCAGCAGCCCCCGACAGGGAGACACTGAAGCTTTCTTT. Encoded protein: CASSPRQGDTEAFF.

Remarks on this clone: The CDR3 ends on some other residue instead of the conserved phenylalanine or tryptophan, so this is likely a read error. The limits of the CDR3 on the DNA are not certain, so only TCRdb's listed CDR3 is given. The chain links TRBV5-4 to TRBJ1-3. Germline CDR1 reads SGHNT; CDR2 reads YYREEE (reference sequence). The CDR3 sequence runs 16 residues, both termini included. The CDR3 sequence is CASSLNHPITGNTIYS.

This clone turned up a few times. V gene TRBV6-5 combines with J gene TRBJ1-6, with 7 bases that match TRBD1. The CDR3 sequence is 14 residues long. Looked up from germline, CDR1 is MNHEY and CDR2 is SVGAGI. The ends lost 2 bases at V and 6 bases at J; junction bases unmatched: 1. CDR3 in amino acids: CASSYRGRNSPLHF. In DNA form, the CDR3 reads TGTGCCAGCAGTTACAGGGGGCGTAATTCACCCCTCCACTTT.

This clone came up a few times. DNA for the CDR3: TGTGCCAGCAGTTTATTTGGCGGGGATGATCATGAGACCCAGTACTTC. This gives the protein CASSLFGGDDHETQYF. The J gene is TRBJ2-5, the V gene TRBV27; possible D gene TRBD2, 6 bases. The germline V gene encodes CDR1 MNHEY and CDR2 SMNVEV (reference sequence). The germline V and J ends were trimmed by 1 base and 5 bases, with 17 bases remaining between them. This CDR3 is 16 amino acids long.

The rearrangement links TRBV11-2 to TRBJ1-1; tentatively, D is TRBD1 (5 bases). This CDR3 is 16 amino acids long. The germline V gene encodes CDR1 SGHAT and CDR2 FQNNGV. V lost 5 bases to trimming and J lost 3 bases, with 19 bases between them. CDR3 amino acids: CASSPLGPTRHTEAFF. CDR3 DNA: TGTGCCAGCAGCCCCCTGGGACCTACCAGGCACACTGAAGCTTTCTTT.

The V gene is TRBV6-6, the J gene TRBJ2-7, with D possibly matching TRBD2 (5 bases). V lost 6 bases and J 6 bases, leaving 15 bases between the germline ends. The CDR3 totals 13 residues. CDR1 and CDR2 from the germline V gene are MNHNY and SVGAGI (reference sequence). In nucleotides, the CDR3 is TGTGCCAGCAGCCAACGGGGTTCTTCCGAGCAGTACTTC. This translates into CASSQRGSSEQYF.

In its sample, this clone was seen a few times. This rearrangement joins TRBV9 to TRBJ2-1, with TRBD2 identical over 10 bases. From germline, CDR1 is SGDLS and CDR2 YYNGEE. V gave up 2 bases and J gave up 2 bases; unmatched junction bases: 1. The CDR3 consists of 15 residues. The CDR3 DNA follows: TGTGCCAGCAGCGTGACTAGCGGGCCCTACAATGAGCAGTTCTTC. This gives the protein CASSVTSGPYNEQFF.

CDR3: CASSLGSRYYNEQFF. The DNA of the CDR3 is TGCGCCAGCAGCTTGGGATCCCGTTACTACAATGAGCAGTTCTTC. This sequence joins TRBV5-1 and TRBJ2-1; D ambiguous. The CDR3 sequence is 15 residues long. Germline-derived CDR1 and CDR2 are SGHRS and YFSETQ. The germline V and J ends were trimmed by 0 bases and 3 bases, with 10 bases remaining between them.

The genes are TRBV7-9 and TRBJ1-2; D call uncertain. Germline assignment: CDR1 SEHNR and CDR2 FQNEAQ (reference sequence). This CDR3 spans 13 amino acids. With 5 bases removed from V and 2 bases from J, the gap between germline ends came to 9 bases. The CDR3 sequence: CASSPSSNYGYTF. The CDR3, as DNA: TGTGCCAGCAGCCCATCCTCCAACTATGGCTACACCTTC. The full variable domain, its missing parts supplied by reference TRBV7-9 and TRBJ1-2, is DTGVSQNPRHKITKRGQNVTFRCDPISEHNRLYWYRQTLGQGPEFLTYFQNEAQLEKSRLLSDRFSAERPKGSFSTLEIQRTEQGDSAMYLCASSPSSNYGYTFGSGTRLTVV.

As to this clone: A far more abundant clone sits one base away, making this likely a read error. This rearrangement joins TRBV6-5 to TRBJ1-2; unclear D gene. Germline assignment: CDR1 MNHEY and CDR2 SVGAGI. V was trimmed by 4 bases and J by 3 bases, leaving 15 bases between them. The CDR3 spans 15 residues. The CDR3 DNA reads TGTGCCAGCAGTTTTCCATGGGCGGACGACTATGGCTACACCTTC. Amino acids: CASSFPWADDYGYTF.

The rearrangement links TRBV4-2 to TRBJ1-1; tentatively, D is TRBD1 (5 bases). The length of the CDR3 is 13 residues. V lost 3 bases and J lost 6, with 11 bases in between. Germline V gene data show CDR1 as LGHNA and CDR2 as YNFKEQ. CDR3 sequence reads: CASSQGDGPEAFF. The CDR3, as DNA: TGTGCCAGCAGCCAGGGGGATGGTCCTGAAGCTTTCTTT.

This clone has more than one count but fewer than ten. The chain couples TRBV4-2 to TRBJ2-7, with TRBD1 matching 10 bases. V was clipped by 5 bases and J by 3 bases; unmatched bases: 7. Germline CDR1 LGHNA, CDR2 YNFKEQ. The CDR3 runs 15 residues. The DNA of the CDR3 is TGTGCCAGCAGCGATCGACAGGGGGCTTTCTACGAGCAGTACTTC. This gives the protein CASSDRQGAFYEQYF.

In this sample, this clone turned up many times. The J gene is TRBJ2-7, the V gene TRBV6-1, with 7 bases matching TRBD1. Unmatched junction bases numbered 11, after V lost 6 bases and J lost 6 bases. CDR1 and CDR2 from the germline V gene are MNHNS and SASEGT. The CDR3 contains 14 residues. As DNA, the CDR3 is TGTGCCAGCAGACTCAACAGGGGTCTGGGCGAGCAGTACTTC. Translating gives CASRLNRGLGEQYF.

V and J are TRBV29-1 and TRBJ1-1; 9 bases map to TRBD1. V shed 0 bases and J 13 bases; nucleotides not matched to a gene: 9. The germline V gene encodes CDR1 SQVTM and CDR2 ANQGSEA. The CDR3 has 13 amino acids. CDR3 region: CSVEDLPGTGLFF. In nucleotides, the CDR3 is TGCAGCGTTGAAGACCTTCCCGGGACAGGGCTTTTCTTT.

V and J are TRBV7-1 and TRBJ1-5, with D unclear. TRBV7-1 is designated an ORF whose function remains uncertain. The CDR3 is 13 residues long. V was cut by 4 bases and J by 3 bases, with 7 bases left in between. In DNA, the CDR3 is TGTGCCAGCAGCTTAGAGGACAATCAGCCCCAGCATTTT. This sequence encodes CASSLEDNQPQHF.

This clone has only a few counts. The rearrangement uses TRBV7-9 and TRBJ1-6; TRBD1 might be the D (6 bases). Germline CDR1 and CDR2: SEHNR and FQNEAQ (reference sequence). CDR3 length equals 16 residues. V was shortened by 5 bases and J by 1 base, with 12 bases between the two germline ends. The DNA of the CDR3 is TGTGCCAGCAGCCAGATCACAGGGTCCTATAATTCACCCCTCCACTTT. The encoded protein is CASSQITGSYNSPLHF.

J is TRBJ2-5 and V is TRBV7-2; possible D gene TRBD2, 5 bases. Trimming shortened V by 2 bases and J by 2 bases, and 18 bases separated the two germline ends. Looked up from germline, CDR1 is SGHTA and CDR2 is FQGNSA. The CDR3 is made up of 17 amino acids. CDR3 DNA: TGTGCCAGCAGCTTATCTAGCAGGCGACTAACACAAGAGACCCAGTACTTC. Protein sequence: CASSLSSRRLTQETQYF. Filled out from reference TRBV7-2 and TRBJ2-5, the complete variable domain reads GAGVSQSPSNKVTEKGKDVELRCDPISGHTALYWYRQSLGQGLEFLIYFQGNSAPDKSGLPSDRFSAERTGGSVSTLTIQRTQQEDSAVYLCASSLSSRRLTQETQYFGPGTRLLVL.

This clone was recorded a few times. V is TRBV5-4 and J is TRBJ2-7; no firm D call. Germline V gives CDR1 SGHNT, CDR2 YYREEE (reference sequence). The CDR3 length is 14 residues. V lost 1 base to trimming and J lost 4 bases, with 12 bases between them. The CDR3 protein is CASSLSLPPYEQYF. The CDR3 DNA reads as TGTGCCAGCAGCTTGTCCCTACCTCCTTACGAGCAGTACTTC.

The gene calls are TRBV5-1 and TRBJ1-2; 9 bases are shared with TRBD1. The CDR3 has 14 residues. Germline CDR1 reads SGHRS; CDR2 reads YFSETQ. V was pared by 4 bases and J by 7 bases, with 8 bases of the junction left unmatched. The DNA of the CDR3 is TGCGCCAGCAGCGTGGGGACAGGGTTGGTTGGCTACACCTTC. It codes for CASSVGTGLVGYTF.

The chain combines TRBV10-2 with TRBJ2-3, with D possibly TRBD2 on 5 matching bases. Between the trimmed V and J ends, which lost 5 bases and 10 bases, there was a span of 13 bases. The CDR3 extends over 12 amino acids. Germline V lookup: CDR1 WSHSY, CDR2 SAAADI. CDR3 nucleotides: TGCGCCAGCAGTTTGCTGGGAGAGGCGCAGTATTTT. It specifies CASSLLGEAQYF.

The genes are TRBV6-6 and TRBJ2-7; TRBD2 matches at 7 bases. Unmatched junction bases numbered 6, after V lost 3 bases and J lost 1 base. The CDR3 consists of 15 residues. Germline V gives CDR1 MNHNY, CDR2 SVGAGI (reference sequence). The CDR3 DNA reads as TGTGCCAGCAGTTATACCGGGACTAAATCCTACGAGCAGTACTTC. This gives the protein CASSYTGTKSYEQYF.

This clone counts as medium-sized. This chain joins TRBV6-1 and TRBJ1-2; possible D gene TRBD1, 6 bases. The CDR3 covers 15 residues. Germline CDR1 MNHNS, CDR2 SASEGT. V was shortened by 6 bases and J by 2 bases, with 16 bases between the two germline ends. The chain's CDR3 is CASSSTGFLNYGYTF. The CDR3, as DNA: TGTGCCAGCAGCAGTACAGGGTTTCTCAACTATGGCTACACCTTC.